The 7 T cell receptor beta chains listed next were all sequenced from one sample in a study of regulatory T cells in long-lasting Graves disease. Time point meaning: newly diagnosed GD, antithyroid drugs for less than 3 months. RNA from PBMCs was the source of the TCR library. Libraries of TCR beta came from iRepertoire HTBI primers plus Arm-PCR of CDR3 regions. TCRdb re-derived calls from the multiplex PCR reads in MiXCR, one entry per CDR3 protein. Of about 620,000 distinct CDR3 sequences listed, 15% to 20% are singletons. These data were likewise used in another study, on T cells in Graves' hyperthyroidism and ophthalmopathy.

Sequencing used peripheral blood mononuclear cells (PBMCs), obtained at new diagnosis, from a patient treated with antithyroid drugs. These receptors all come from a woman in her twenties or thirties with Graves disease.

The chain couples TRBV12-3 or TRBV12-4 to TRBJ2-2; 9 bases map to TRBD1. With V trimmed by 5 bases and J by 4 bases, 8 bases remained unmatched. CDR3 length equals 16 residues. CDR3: CASSPQGALGTGELFF. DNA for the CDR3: TGTGCCAGCAGTCCACAGGGGGCGCTAGGCACCGGGGAGCTGTTTTTT.

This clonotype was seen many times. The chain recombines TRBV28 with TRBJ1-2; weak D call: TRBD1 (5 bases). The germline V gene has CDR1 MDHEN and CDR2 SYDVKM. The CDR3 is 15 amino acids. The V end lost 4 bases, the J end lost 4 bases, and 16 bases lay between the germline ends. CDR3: CASSWGSGSGYGYTF. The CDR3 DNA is TGTGCCAGCAGTTGGGGCAGTGGTTCTGGCTATGGCTACACCTTC.

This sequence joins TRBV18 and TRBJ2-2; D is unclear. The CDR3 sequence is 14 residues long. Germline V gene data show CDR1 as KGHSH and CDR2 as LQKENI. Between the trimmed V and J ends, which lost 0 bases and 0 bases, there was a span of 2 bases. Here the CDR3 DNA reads TGTGCCAGCTCACCACCGACGAACACCGGGGAGCTGTTTTTT. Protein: CASSPPTNTGELFF.

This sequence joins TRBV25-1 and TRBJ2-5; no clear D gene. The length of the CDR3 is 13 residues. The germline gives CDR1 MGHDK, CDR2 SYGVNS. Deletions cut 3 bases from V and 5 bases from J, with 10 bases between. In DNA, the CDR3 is TGTGCCAGCAGTGATCCCCCAATGGAGACCCAGTACTTC. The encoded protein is CASSDPPMETQYF.

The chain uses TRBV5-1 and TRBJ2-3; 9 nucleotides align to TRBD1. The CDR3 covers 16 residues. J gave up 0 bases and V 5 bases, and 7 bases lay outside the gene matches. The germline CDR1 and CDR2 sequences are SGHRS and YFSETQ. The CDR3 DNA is TGCGCCAGCAGTCCTGGACAGGGGACTAGCACAGATACGCAGTATTTT. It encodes CASSPGQGTSTDTQYF.

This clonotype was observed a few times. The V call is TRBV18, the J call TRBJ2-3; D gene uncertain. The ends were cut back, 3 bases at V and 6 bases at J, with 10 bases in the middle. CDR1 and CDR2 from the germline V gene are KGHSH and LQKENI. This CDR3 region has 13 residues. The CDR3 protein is CASSPQQPDTQYF. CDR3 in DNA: TGTGCCAGCTCACCCCAACAGCCGGATACGCAGTATTTT. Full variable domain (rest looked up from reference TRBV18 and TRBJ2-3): NAGVMQNPRHLVRRRGQEARLRCSPMKGHSHVYWYRQLPEEGLKFMVYLQKENIIDESGMPKERFSAEFPKEGPSILRIQQVVRGDSAAYFCASSPQQPDTQYFGPGTRLTVL.

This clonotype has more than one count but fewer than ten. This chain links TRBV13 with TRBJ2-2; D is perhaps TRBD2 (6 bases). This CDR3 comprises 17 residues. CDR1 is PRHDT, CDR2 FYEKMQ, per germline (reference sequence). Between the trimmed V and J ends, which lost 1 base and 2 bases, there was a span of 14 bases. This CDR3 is CASSLVGTGFNTGELFF. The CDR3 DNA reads TGTGCCAGCAGCTTAGTGGGGACTGGCTTTAACACCGGGGAGCTGTTTTTT.